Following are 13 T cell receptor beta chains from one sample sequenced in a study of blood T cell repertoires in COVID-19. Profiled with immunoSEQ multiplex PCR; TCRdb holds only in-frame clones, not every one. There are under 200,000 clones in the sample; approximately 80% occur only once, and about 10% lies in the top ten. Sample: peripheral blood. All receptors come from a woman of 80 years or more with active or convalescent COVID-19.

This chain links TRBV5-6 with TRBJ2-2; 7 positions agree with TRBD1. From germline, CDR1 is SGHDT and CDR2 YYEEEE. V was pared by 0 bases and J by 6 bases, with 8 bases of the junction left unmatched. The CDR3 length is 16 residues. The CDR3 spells CASSLGFGQVPGELFF. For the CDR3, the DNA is TGTGCCAGCAGCTTGGGGTTCGGACAGGTTCCCGGGGAGCTGTTTTTT.

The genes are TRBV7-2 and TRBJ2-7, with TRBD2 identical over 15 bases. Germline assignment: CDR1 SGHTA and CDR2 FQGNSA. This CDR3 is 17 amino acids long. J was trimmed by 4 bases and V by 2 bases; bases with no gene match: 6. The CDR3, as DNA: TGTGCCAGCAGCTTATCGAGGGGACTAGCGGGGGGTTACGAGCAGTACTTC. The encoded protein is CASSLSRGLAGGYEQYF.

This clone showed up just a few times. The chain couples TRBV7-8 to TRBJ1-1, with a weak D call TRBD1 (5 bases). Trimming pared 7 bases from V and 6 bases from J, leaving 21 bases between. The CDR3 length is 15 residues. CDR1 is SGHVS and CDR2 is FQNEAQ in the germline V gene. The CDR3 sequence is CASTRPAGLSAEAFF. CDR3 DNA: TGTGCCAGCACCCGACCGGCAGGGTTGAGTGCTGAAGCTTTCTTT.

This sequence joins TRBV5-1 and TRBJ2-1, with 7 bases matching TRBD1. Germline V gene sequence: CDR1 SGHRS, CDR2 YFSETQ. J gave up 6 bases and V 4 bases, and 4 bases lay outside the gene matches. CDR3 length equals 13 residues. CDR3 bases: TGCGCCAGCAGCCTCCGACAGGGCAATGAGCAGTTCTTC. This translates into CASSLRQGNEQFF.

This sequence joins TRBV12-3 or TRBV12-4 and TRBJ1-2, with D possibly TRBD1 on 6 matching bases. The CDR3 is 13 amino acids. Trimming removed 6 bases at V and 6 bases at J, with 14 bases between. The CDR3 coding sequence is TGTGCCAGCAGATATACAGGGATCGATGGCTACACCTTC. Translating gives CASRYTGIDGYTF.

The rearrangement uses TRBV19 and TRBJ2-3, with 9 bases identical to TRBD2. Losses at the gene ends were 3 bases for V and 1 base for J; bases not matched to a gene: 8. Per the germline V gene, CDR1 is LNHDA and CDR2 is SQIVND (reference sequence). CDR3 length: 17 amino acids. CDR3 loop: CASSIPTSGFGTDTQYF. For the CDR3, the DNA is TGTGCCAGTAGTATCCCCACTAGCGGGTTTGGCACAGATACGCAGTATTTT.

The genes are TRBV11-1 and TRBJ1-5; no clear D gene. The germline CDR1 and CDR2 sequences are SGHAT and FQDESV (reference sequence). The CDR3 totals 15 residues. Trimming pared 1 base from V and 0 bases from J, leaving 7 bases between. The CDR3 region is CASSLDGVSNQPQHF. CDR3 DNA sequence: TGTGCCAGCAGCTTAGATGGAGTTAGCAATCAGCCCCAGCATTTT.

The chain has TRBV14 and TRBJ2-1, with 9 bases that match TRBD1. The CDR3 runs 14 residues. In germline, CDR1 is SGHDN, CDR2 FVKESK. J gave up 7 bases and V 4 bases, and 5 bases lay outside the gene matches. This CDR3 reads CASSPWDRDNEQFF. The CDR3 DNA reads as TGTGCCAGCAGCCCTTGGGACAGGGATAATGAGCAGTTCTTC. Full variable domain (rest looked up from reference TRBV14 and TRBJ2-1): EAGVTQFPSHSVIEKGQTVTLRCDPISGHDNLYWYRRVMGKEIKFLLHFVKESKQDESGMPNNRFLAERTGGTYSTLKVQPAELEDSGVYFCASSPWDRDNEQFFGPGTRLTVL.

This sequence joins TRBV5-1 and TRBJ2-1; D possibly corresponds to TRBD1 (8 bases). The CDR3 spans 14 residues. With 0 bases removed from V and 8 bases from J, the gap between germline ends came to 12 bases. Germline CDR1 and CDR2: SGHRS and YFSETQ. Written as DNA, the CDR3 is TGCGCCAGCAGCTTGGGGACAGGGAGGGATGAGCAGTTCTTC. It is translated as CASSLGTGRDEQFF.

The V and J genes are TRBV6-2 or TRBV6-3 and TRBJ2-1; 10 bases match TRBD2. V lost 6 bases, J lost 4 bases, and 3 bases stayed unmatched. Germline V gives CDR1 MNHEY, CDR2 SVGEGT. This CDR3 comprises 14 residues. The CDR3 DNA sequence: TGTGCCAGCAGGCCTAGCGGGGGTTACAATGAGCAGTTCTTC. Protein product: CASRPSGGYNEQFF.

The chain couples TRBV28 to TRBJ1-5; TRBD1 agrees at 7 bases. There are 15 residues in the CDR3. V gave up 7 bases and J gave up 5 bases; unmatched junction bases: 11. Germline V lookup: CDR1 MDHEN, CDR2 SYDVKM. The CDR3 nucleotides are TGTGCCAGCATTCTTACAGGGGATTGGCATCAGCCCCAGCATTTT. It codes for CASILTGDWHQPQHF.

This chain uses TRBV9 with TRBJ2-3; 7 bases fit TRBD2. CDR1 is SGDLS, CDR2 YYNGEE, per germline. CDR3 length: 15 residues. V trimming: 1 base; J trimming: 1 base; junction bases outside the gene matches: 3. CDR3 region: CASSVMAGGTDTQYF. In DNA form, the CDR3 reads TGTGCCAGCAGCGTAATGGCGGGGGGCACAGATACGCAGTATTTT.

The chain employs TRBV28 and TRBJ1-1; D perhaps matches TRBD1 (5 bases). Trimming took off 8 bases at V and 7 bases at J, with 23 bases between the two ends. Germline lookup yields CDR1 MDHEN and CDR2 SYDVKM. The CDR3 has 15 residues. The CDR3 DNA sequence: TGTGCCAGCCAACGCGGGGGGAAGGTGATCGTTGAAGCTTTCTTT. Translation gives CASQRGGKVIVEAFF.